Following are 18 T cell receptor beta chains from one sample sequenced in a study of blood T cell repertoires in COVID-19. The repertoire was sequenced with immunoSEQ multiplex PCR; TCRdb's copy has only in-frame clones and lacks some. This repertoire shows about 670,000 clones, about nine tenths found once; its top ten account for 0.2% to 0.3%. Sequenced: peripheral blood. The source of these receptors is a woman between 18 and 30 years old with acute or convalescent COVID-19.

The chain is built from TRBV29-1 and TRBJ1-1; weak D call: TRBD1 (5 bases). The CDR3 contains 12 residues. The V and J ends lost 4 bases and 0 bases respectively, with 6 bases between them. CDR1 and CDR2 (germline): SQVTM, ANQGSEA. The CDR3, as DNA: TGCAGCGTTGCAGGGCTGAACACTGAAGCTTTCTTT. It translates to CSVAGLNTEAFF.

This rearrangement joins TRBV4-1 to TRBJ1-6; no clear D. The CDR3 contains 15 residues. V was pared by 0 bases and J by 8 bases, with 11 bases between. Germline V gene lookup returns CDR1 MGHRA and CDR2 YSYEKL. The CDR3 spells CASSQDPGYDSPLHF. The CDR3 DNA reads TGCGCCAGCAGCCAAGATCCGGGTTATGATTCACCCCTCCACTTT.

The genes are TRBV5-6 and TRBJ2-6; TRBD1 aligns across 10 bases. The germline V gene encodes CDR1 SGHDT and CDR2 YYEEEE. The V segment lost 2 bases and the J segment 2 bases; nucleotides outside the gene matches: 1. The CDR3 runs to 16 residues. The CDR3 reads CASSLGTGAGANVLTF. DNA of the CDR3: TGTGCCAGCAGCTTAGGGACAGGGGCTGGGGCCAACGTCCTGACTTTC.

The chain combines TRBV19 with TRBJ2-2, with D unclear. The germline gives CDR1 LNHDA, CDR2 SQIVND (reference sequence). This CDR3 comprises 14 residues. Trimming removed 0 bases at V and 5 bases at J, with 7 bases between. The CDR3 DNA sequence: TGTGCCAGTAGTATAGAGGGCATTACCGGGGAGCTGTTTTTT. It translates to CASSIEGITGELFF. The variable domain in full, with the rest retrieved from reference TRBV19 and TRBJ2-2, is DGGITQSPKYLFRKEGQNVTLSCEQNLNHDAMYWYRQDPGQGLRLIYYSQIVNDFQKGDIAEGYSVSREKKESFPLTVTSAQKNPTAFYLCASSIEGITGELFFGEGSRLTVL.

This clone was seen more than once but under ten times. The identical CDR3 is also encoded by other nucleotide sequences in the sample. This sequence joins TRBV6-4 and TRBJ2-1; TRBD2 matches at 8 bases. J lost 1 base, V lost 3 bases, and 2 bases had no gene match. CDR3 length: 15 amino acids. Germline assignment: CDR1 MRHNA and CDR2 SNTAGT. The CDR3 DNA is TGTGCCAGCAGTGATGCGGGGGGATCCTACAATGAGCAGTTCTTC. This translates into CASSDAGGSYNEQFF.

This sequence joins TRBV5-5 and TRBJ2-1, with D possibly matching TRBD1 (5 bases). V was pared by 1 base and J by 4 bases, with 12 bases between. CDR3 size: 15 residues. Germline CDR1 SGHKS, CDR2 YYEKEE (reference sequence). The CDR3 coding sequence is TGTGCCAGCAGCTTGAGAGACAGCCCATACAATGAGCAGTTCTTC. Amino acids: CASSLRDSPYNEQFF.

This clone was found once. The rearrangement links TRBV30 to TRBJ1-4; 8 positions match TRBD1. The ends lost 4 bases at V and 9 bases at J; junction bases unmatched: 7. The CDR3 covers 13 residues. From germline, CDR1 is GTSNPN and CDR2 SVGIG (reference sequence). CDR3 bases: TGTGCCTGGAATCCACGACAGGGGCAAAAACTGTTTTTT. It specifies CAWNPRQGQKLFF.

The CDR3 DNA sequence: TGTGCCATCAGTCGGGACAGGTCGTATAATTCACCCCTCCACTTT. Translation gives CAISRDRSYNSPLHF. This rearrangement joins TRBV10-3 to TRBJ1-6; TRBD1 matches at 8 bases. V lost 5 bases to trimming and J lost 4 bases; unmatched junction nucleotides: 4. This CDR3 region has 15 residues. Germline CDR1 reads ENHRY; CDR2 reads SYGVKD.

The rearrangement joins TRBV2 to TRBJ1-2; 7 bases are a match to TRBD1. This CDR3 is 14 amino acids long. Trimming removed 5 bases from V and 0 bases from J; junction bases left unmatched: 3. Germline CDR1 reads SNHLY; CDR2 reads FYNNEI. The CDR3 here is CASSRQGSNYGYTF. In DNA form, the CDR3 reads TGTGCCAGCAGTAGACAGGGCTCTAACTATGGCTACACCTTC.

This sequence joins TRBV14 and TRBJ1-2; D perhaps matches TRBD1 (6 bases). Per the germline V gene, CDR1 is SGHDN and CDR2 is FVKESK. The CDR3 has 14 amino acids. With 0 bases removed from V and 8 bases from J, the gap between germline ends came to 13 bases. The CDR3: CASSQDRGVGGYTF. The CDR3 DNA sequence: TGTGCCAGCAGCCAAGACAGGGGAGTTGGGGGCTACACCTTC.

The rearrangement links TRBV6-1 to TRBJ2-2, with D unclear. The CDR3 has 14 amino acids. CDR1 MNHNS and CDR2 SASEGT come from the germline V gene. The ends were cut back, 0 bases at V and 8 bases at J, with 10 bases in the middle. CDR3 in amino acids: CASSEAAEFGELFF. CDR3 bases: TGTGCCAGCAGTGAAGCGGCGGAATTTGGGGAGCTGTTTTTT.

The rearrangement uses TRBV24-1 and TRBJ2-1; 12 bases agree with TRBD2. Germline CDR1 KGHDR, CDR2 SFDVKD. The CDR3 sequence is 16 residues long. V lost 4 bases, J lost 5 bases, and 5 bases stayed unmatched. This CDR3 is CATSDWTSGDHNEQFF. In DNA form, the CDR3 reads TGTGCCACCAGTGACTGGACTAGCGGGGATCACAATGAGCAGTTCTTC.

The chain uses TRBV5-1 and TRBJ2-7; 10 bases agree with TRBD1. J was trimmed by 0 bases and V by 7 bases; bases with no gene match: 13. CDR3 size: 17 residues. Germline CDR1 and CDR2: SGHRS and YFSETQ. Written as DNA, the CDR3 is TGCGCCAGCTACCGGGGACAGGGGACAGGAGGCTCCTACGAGCAGTACTTC. Translated: CASYRGQGTGGSYEQYF.

This clone was counted a single time. Distinct nucleotide sequences in the sample also encode this CDR3. The chain is built from TRBV12-3 or TRBV12-4 and TRBJ2-5; D ambiguous. V was pared by 5 bases and J by 5 bases, with 9 bases between. CDR3 length: 12 amino acids. CDR3 region: CASSLPLETQYF. CDR3 DNA sequence: TGTGCCAGCAGTCTCCCCTTGGAGACCCAGTACTTC.

The chain links TRBV28 to TRBJ1-2, with D perhaps matching TRBD1 (6 bases). There are 12 residues in the CDR3. The germline CDR1 and CDR2 sequences are MDHEN and SYDVKM. V was trimmed by 8 bases and J by 1 base, leaving 8 bases between them. The CDR3 nucleotides are TGTGCCAGCCAAGGGGGTAACTATGGCTACACCTTC. It specifies CASQGGNYGYTF.

V and J are TRBV12-3 or TRBV12-4 and TRBJ1-3; D unresolved. CDR3 size: 12 residues. V lost 7 bases to trimming and J lost 3 bases, with 7 bases between them. CDR3 protein: CASMRVGNTIYF. The CDR3 nucleotides are TGTGCCAGCATGAGGGTTGGAAACACCATATATTTT.

The V call is TRBV7-9, the J call TRBJ2-3; the match to TRBD1 covers 8 bases. This CDR3 is built from 14 residues. Germline CDR1 SEHNR, CDR2 FQNEAQ (reference sequence). V dropped 5 bases and J dropped 3; count of bases not matched to a gene: 4. CDR3 amino acids: CASSPRTGTDTQYF. Here the CDR3 DNA reads TGTGCCAGCAGCCCTCGGACAGGGACAGATACGCAGTATTTT.

The genes are TRBV2 and TRBJ2-7; tentatively, D is TRBD1 (6 bases). V was shortened by 7 bases and J by 5 bases, with 18 bases between the two germline ends. This CDR3 is 14 amino acids long. The germline gives CDR1 SNHLY, CDR2 FYNNEI. CDR3 DNA sequence: TGTGCCAGCACTTTAGGACAGTCTGGAAACGAGCAGTACTTC. It is translated as CASTLGQSGNEQYF.